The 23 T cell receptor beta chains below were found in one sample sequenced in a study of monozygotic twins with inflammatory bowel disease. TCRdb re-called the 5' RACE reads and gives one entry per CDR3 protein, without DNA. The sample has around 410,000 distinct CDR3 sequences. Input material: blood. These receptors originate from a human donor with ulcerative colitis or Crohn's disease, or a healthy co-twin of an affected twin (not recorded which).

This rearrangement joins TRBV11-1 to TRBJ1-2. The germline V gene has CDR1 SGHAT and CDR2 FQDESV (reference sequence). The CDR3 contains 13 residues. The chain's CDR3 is CASSFTENYGYTF.

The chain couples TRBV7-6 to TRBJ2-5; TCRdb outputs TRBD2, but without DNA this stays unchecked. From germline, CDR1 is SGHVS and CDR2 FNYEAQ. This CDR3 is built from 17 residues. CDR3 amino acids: CASSQNRRGGLEETQYF.

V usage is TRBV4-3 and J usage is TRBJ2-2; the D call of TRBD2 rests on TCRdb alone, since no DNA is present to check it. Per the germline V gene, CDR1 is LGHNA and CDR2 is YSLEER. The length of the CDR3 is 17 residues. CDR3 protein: CASSQDRAGGTAGELFF.

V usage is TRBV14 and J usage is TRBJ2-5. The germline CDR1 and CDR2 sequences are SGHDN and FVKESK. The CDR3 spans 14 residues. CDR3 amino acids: CASSPHGFQETQYF.

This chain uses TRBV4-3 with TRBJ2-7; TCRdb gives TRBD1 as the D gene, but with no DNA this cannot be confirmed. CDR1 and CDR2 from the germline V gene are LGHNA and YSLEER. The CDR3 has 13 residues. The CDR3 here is CASSHVDSAEQYF.

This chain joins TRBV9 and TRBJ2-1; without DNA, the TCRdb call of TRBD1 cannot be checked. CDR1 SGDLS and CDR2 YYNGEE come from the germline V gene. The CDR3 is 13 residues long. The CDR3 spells CASSVNRNNEQFF.

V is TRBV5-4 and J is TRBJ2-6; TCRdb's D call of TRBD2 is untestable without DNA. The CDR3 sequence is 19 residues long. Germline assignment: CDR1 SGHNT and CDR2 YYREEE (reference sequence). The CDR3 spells CASSLGLAGGLSGANVLTF.

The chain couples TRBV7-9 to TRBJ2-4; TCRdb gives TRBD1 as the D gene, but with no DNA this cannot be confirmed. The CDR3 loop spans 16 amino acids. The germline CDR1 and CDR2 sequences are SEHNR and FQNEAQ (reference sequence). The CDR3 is CASSRWTGLAKNIQYF.

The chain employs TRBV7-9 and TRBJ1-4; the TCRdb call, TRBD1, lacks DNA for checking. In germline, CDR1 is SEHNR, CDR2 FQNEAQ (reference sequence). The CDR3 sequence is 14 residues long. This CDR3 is CASSNGGGREKLFF.

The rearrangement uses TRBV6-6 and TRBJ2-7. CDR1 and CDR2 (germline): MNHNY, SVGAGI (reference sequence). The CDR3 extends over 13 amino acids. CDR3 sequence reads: CASSYSIGYEQYF.

CDR3 loop: CASSRFNGQGSSYNSPLHF. The gene calls are TRBV4-1 and TRBJ1-6; TCRdb gives TRBD1 as the D gene, but with no DNA this cannot be confirmed. The germline V gene has CDR1 MGHRA and CDR2 YSYEKL. The CDR3 is 19 residues long.

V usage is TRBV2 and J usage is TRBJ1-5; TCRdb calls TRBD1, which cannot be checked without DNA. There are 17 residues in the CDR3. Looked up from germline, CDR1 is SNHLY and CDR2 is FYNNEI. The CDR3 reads CASSDYLYRGRGQPQHF.

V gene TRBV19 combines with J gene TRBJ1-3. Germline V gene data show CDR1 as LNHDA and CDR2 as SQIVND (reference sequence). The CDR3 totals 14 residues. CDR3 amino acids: CASSFTGSGNTIYF.

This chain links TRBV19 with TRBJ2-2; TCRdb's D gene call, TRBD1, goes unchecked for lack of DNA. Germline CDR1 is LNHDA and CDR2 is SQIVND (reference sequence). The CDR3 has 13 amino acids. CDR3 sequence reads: CASNRGVTGELFF.

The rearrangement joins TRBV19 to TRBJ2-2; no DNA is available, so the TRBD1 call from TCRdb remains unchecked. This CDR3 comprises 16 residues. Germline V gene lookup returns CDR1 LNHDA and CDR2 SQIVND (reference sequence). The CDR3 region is CATSLRDRGHTGELFF. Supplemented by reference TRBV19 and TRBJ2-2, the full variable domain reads DGGITQSPKYLFRKEGQNVTLSCEQNLNHDAMYWYRQDPGQGLRLIYYSQIVNDFQKGDIAEGYSVSREKKESFPLTVTSAQKNPTAFYLCATSLRDRGHTGELFFGEGSRLTVL.

CDR3 amino acids: CASRRDRGLNTEAFF. V gene TRBV6-4 combines with J gene TRBJ1-1; checking the TCRdb D call of TRBD1 is not possible without DNA. CDR3 length: 15 amino acids. CDR1 is MRHNA, CDR2 SNTAGT, per germline.

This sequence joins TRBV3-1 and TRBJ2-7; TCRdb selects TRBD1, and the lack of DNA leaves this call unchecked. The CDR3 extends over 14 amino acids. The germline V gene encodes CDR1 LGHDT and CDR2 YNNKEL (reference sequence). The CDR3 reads CASSQGTGIYEQYF.

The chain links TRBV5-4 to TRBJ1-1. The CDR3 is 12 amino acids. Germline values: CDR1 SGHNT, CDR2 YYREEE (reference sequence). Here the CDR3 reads CASSLRSTEAFF.

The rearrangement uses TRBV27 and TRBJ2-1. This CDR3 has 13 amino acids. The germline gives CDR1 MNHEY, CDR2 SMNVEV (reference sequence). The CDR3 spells CASSFGSLYEQFF.

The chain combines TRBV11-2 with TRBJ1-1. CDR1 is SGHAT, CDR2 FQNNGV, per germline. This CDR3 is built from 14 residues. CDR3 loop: CASSLVGAQTEAFF. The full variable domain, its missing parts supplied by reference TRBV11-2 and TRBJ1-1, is EAGVAQSPRYKIIEKRQSVAFWCNPISGHATLYWYQQILGQGPKLLIQFQNNGVVDDSQLPKDRFSAERLKGVDSTLKIQPAKLEDSAVYLCASSLVGAQTEAFFGQGTRLTVV.

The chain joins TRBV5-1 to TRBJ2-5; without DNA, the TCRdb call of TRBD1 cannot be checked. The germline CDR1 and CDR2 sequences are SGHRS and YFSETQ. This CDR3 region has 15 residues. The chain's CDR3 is CASSLGRQGQETQYF. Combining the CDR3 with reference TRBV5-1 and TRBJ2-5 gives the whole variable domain KAGVTQTPRYLIKTRGQQVTLSCSPISGHRSVSWYQQTPGQGLQFLFEYFSETQRNKGNFPGRFSGRQFSNSRSEMNVSTLELGDSALYLCASSLGRQGQETQYFGPGTRLLVL.

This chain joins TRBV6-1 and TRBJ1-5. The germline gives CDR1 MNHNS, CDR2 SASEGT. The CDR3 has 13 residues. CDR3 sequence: CASRREGNQPQHF.

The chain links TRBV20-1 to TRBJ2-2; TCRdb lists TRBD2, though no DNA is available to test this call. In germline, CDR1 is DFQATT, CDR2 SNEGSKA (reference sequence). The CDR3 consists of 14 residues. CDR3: CSANSGANTGELFF.